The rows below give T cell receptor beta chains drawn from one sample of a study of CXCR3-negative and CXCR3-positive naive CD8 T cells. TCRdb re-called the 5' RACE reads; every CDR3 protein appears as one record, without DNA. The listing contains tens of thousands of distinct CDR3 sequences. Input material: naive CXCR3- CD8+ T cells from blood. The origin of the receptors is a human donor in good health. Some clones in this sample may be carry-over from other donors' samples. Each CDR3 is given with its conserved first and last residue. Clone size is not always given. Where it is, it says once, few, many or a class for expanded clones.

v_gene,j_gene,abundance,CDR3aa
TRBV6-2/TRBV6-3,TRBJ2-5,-,CASAGLAQGRQETQYF
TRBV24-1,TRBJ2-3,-,CATGAVASTDTQYF
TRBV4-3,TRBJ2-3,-,CASSQIAGGRTDTQYF
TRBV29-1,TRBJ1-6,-,CSVRQGADNSPLHF
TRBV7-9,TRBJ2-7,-,CASSLGGSRYEQYF
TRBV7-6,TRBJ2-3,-,CASSLRDLKDTQYF
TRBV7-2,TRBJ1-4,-,CASSQIRGEKLFF
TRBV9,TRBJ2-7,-,CASSGGTGEGFYEQYF
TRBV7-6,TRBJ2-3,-,CAIQLPLADSSTDTQYF
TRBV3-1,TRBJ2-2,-,CASSQDLATGELFF
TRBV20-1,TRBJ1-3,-,CSARTGGEYTIYF
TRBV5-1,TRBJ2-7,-,CASSPPGTGGSYEQYF
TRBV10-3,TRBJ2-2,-,CAISGQDENTGELFF
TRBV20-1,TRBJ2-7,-,CSARRTGDLHEQYF
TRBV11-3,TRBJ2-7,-,CASSLVIRGTVEQYF
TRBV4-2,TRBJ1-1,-,CASSPGAGGWDTEAFF
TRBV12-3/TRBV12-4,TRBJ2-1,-,CASSLLSGGGNEQFF
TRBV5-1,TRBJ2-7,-,CASSSDRGAIEQYF
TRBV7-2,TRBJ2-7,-,CASSLGRAVGSSYEQYF
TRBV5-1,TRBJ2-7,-,CASSLHRDRLSYEQYF
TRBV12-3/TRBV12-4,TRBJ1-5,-,CASSLGGRNQPQHF
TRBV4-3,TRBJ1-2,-,CASSQDGSGLGAYYGYTF
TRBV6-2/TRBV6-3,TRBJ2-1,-,CASSYSIGGGPYNEQFF
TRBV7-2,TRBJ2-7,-,CASSLRWDREFYEQYF
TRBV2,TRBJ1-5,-,CAIQQDAGNQPQHF
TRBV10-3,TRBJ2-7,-,CAISENGLEQYF
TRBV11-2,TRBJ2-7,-,CASSLIVGGPYEQYF
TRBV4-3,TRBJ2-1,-,CASSQDPGQVGNEQFF
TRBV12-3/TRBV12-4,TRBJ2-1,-,CASSPIGGTGGPYNEQFF
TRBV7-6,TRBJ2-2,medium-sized,CASSRSGGALNTGELFF
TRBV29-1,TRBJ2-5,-,CSVEGIFGVGLEETQYF
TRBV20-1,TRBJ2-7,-,CSARGDSNSYEQYF
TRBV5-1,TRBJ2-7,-,CASSWGQGNEQYF
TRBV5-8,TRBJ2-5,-,CASDPYANQETQYF
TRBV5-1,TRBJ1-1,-,CASSLPRVTEAFF
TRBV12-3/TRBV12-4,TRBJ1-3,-,CASSTREGPRNTIYF
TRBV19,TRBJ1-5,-,CASSLGMGVHQPQHF
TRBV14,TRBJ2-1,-,CASSHHRARGDEQFF
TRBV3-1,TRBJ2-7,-,CASSQGENFYEQYF
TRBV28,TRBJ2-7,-,CASSLGREAFEQYF
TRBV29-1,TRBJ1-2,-,CSVEVQIDYGYTF
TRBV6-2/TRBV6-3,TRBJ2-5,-,CASSLRPQETQYF
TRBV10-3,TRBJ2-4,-,CAISESTGLAKNIQYF
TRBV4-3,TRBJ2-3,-,CASSQDGDRGDTQYF
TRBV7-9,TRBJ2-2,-,CASSPEGASTGELFF
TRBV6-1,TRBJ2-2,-,CASLASNTGELFF
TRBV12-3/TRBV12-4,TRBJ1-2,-,CASSHPLRYRVDGYTF